Included here is one TCR beta chain sequence, with context. Its antigen is not yet known. No quality values exist for individual bases; no much larger clone is one base distant. The data originate from a study of blood T cell repertoires in COVID-19 (dated by TCRdb to the early 2020s). For the study in its entirety: The collaborator samples originated in the United States, Italy and Spain and spanned the acute and convalescent phases of COVID-19. The prospective study material was composed of cDNA or gDNA derived from T cells, B-cell-depleted T cells, or PBMCs. Subjects who had been exposed to COVID-19, were actively infected with it, or had recovered from it provided the deeply sampled blood TCRbeta repertoires that made up the dataset. The repertoires were made available in a free public database intended to serve as a resource for research on the immune response to SARS-CoV-2. Samples were obtained from the ongoing ImmuneRACE study (first 160 participants) and from over 1,000 subjects provided by 6 global collaborators. Nearly every sample came with metadata listing a de-identified subject ID, COVID-19 status, age in years and sex. Where HLA class I and class II types were available, the types were taken from metadata supplied by the sample provider, not from assay-based typing. General findings and caveats noted by the study authors: The quantity of clinical and demographic metadata differed by source and by participant and was supplied without curation.

The immunoSEQ Assay, a bias-controlled multiplex PCR, was used to amplify TCRbeta CDR3 regions from genomic DNA. The original methods were these. Within the assay, amplification of reference gene primers was used to estimate how many nucleated cells each sample contained. To quantify the absolute abundance of each unique TCRbeta CDR3 rearrangement, sequence reads were collapsed and filtered. For each sample, productive Simpson clonality was calculated as the square root of Simpson's diversity index over productive rearrangements. In TCRdb, the immuneACCESS table is reduced to in-frame sequences with V and J assigned. These tables do not hold every clone; where another copy was compared, an unresolved V gene accounts for under half, and the others remain unexplained. Clone size and V and J calls were adopted from that table, with D and trimming inferred from the DNA. This sample is represented by some 420,000 clones; around 91% of them were singletons. Jointly, the top ten make up 0.9% to 1.2% of the sample.

Participants in the prospective study were aged roughly 18 to 89 years, lived in about two dozen United States geographic areas, and enrolled through a virtual design. Cohort assignment in the prospective study relied on participant-reported clinical history from a screening survey and a study questionnaire. ImmuneRACE Cohort 3 recovered participants were defined by two consecutive negative NP/OP PCR tests, healthcare professional clearance, or symptom resolution. Mobile phlebotomists in the prospective study collected whole blood, serum and a nasopharyngeal or oropharyngeal swab from every participant. Participants in the prospective study had the option to provide additional blood draws and questionnaires over a roughly 2-month period. Blood samples from the prospective study were shipped frozen or at room temperature prior to DNA extraction. Via the germline V gene, CDR1 is LGHNT and CDR2 FRNRAP. The CDR3 runs 14 residues from the cysteine to the phenylalanine. The sequence is cut down to CDR3 DNA, 42 bases in frame from base 1. Trimmed from V: 10 bases; trimmed from J: 0 bases; junction bases lacking a gene match: 5.

The chain is assembled from TRBV12-5 and TRBJ2-1, and 8 junctional nucleotides match TRBD2. This receptor was taken from a man aged 25 to 45 who had recovered from COVID-19. Sequences were obtained from PBMCs or T cells enriched from blood (not recorded which). The nucleotide sequence is TGTGCTACTAGCGGGCCGAGCTCCTACAATGAGCAGTTCTTC. It encodes CATSGPSSYNEQFF.